Each of the 16 T cell receptor beta chains below was sequenced from the same sample in a study of metastatic and nonmetastatic thyroid tumors. Treatment of any kind had been given to no patient before thyroid surgery. MiXCR was used by TCRdb to re-call the PCR reads. The repertoire holds almost 85,000 clones, under 15% seen once, with about 10% in the top ten. Sequences were obtained from tumor tissue. These receptors originate from a female donor with papillary thyroid cancer or a benign thyroid nodule (not recorded which). Some clones in this sample may be carry-over from other donors' samples.

In the case of this clone: Being one base from a much bigger clone, this may be a read error. The rearrangement joins TRBV6-1 to TRBJ1-4; D perhaps matches TRBD1 (6 bases). This CDR3 contains 17 residues. Trimming took 4 bases from V and 0 from J, leaving 15 bases between them. Germline lookup yields CDR1 MNHNS and CDR2 SASEGT. The CDR3 DNA is TGTGCCAGCAGTGCGGGGGCGCGGCCAGCAACTAATGAAAAACTGTTTTTT. Amino acid sequence: CASSAGARPATNEKLFF.

On this clone itself: This may be a read error: a much more frequent sequence differs by one nucleotide. This sample includes further DNA sequences coding for the same CDR3. The chain is built from TRBV5-1 and TRBJ2-5, with 10 bases fitting TRBD1. J was trimmed by 3 bases and V by 7 bases; bases with no gene match: 9. Germline values: CDR1 SGHRS, CDR2 YFSETQ. CDR3 size: 15 residues. The CDR3 spells CASRQGARFEETQYF. The CDR3 DNA reads as TGCGCCAGCCGACAGGGGGCGAGATTTGAAGAGACCCAGTACTTC. Combining the CDR3 with reference TRBV5-1 and TRBJ2-5 gives the whole variable domain KAGVTQTPRYLIKTRGQQVTLSCSPISGHRSVSWYQQTPGQGLQFLFEYFSETQRNKGNFPGRFSGRQFSNSRSEMNVSTLELGDSALYLCASRQGARFEETQYFGPGTRLLVL.

In its sample, this clone was seen many times. CDR3 loop: CATSPGQGVSQETQYF. The CDR3 DNA reads TGTGCCACCAGTCCGGGACAGGGAGTTTCCCAAGAGACCCAGTACTTC. V gene TRBV24-1 combines with J gene TRBJ2-5, with 9 bases fitting TRBD1. This CDR3 spans 16 amino acids. The junction had 8 bases not matched to a gene; V was cut back by 6 bases and J by 1 base. Germline V gives CDR1 KGHDR, CDR2 SFDVKD.

Ten or more counts support this clone. Other DNA variants within this sample encode the same CDR3. The chain uses TRBV20-1 and TRBJ2-7; the match to TRBD1 covers 7 bases. The CDR3 has 14 residues. Germline V gene lookup returns CDR1 DFQATT and CDR2 SNEGSKA (reference sequence). The ends lost 4 bases at V and 1 base at J; junction bases unmatched: 7. CDR3 sequence (DNA): TGCAGTGCTACCCGGGACAGAGCTTCCTACGAGCAGTACTTC. It is translated as CSATRDRASYEQYF.

This clone was counted only a few times. A much larger clone sits a single nucleotide away, making a read error possible. This specimen includes other DNA sequences encoding the same CDR3. The chain couples TRBV4-1 to TRBJ2-2; 10 bases agree with TRBD2. Germline CDR1 is MGHRA and CDR2 is YSYEKL. The CDR3 totals 17 residues. The CDR3 DNA sequence: TGCGCCAGCAGCCAACCTAGCGGGAGCGGGGGCACCGGTGAGCTGTTTTTT. Translating gives CASSQPSGSGGTGELFF.

Many counts were recorded for this clone. V and J are TRBV6-1 and TRBJ1-2, with D unclear. The CDR3 totals 12 residues. The V gene's germline CDR1 is MNHNS and CDR2 SASEGT. Trimming stripped 3 bases from V and 4 bases from J, with 6 bases between. CDR3 loop: CASSDSSYGYTF. The CDR3 DNA sequence: TGTGCCAGCAGTGACAGTAGCTATGGCTACACCTTC.

This clone has ten or more counts. The J gene is TRBJ2-7, the V gene TRBV19; D call uncertain. The CDR3 has 14 residues. The V end lost 3 bases, the J end lost 4 bases, and 13 bases lay between the germline ends. The germline V gene encodes CDR1 LNHDA and CDR2 SQIVND (reference sequence). CDR3 coding DNA: TGTGCCAGTAGTATGGCGGTCCCCTATTACGAGCAGTACTTC. Protein sequence: CASSMAVPYYEQYF.

This clone came up a few times. The chain carries TRBV18 and TRBJ1-2; 7 bases are shared with TRBD1. CDR1 and CDR2 (germline): KGHSH, LQKENI. This CDR3 is built from 15 residues. Trimming took 4 bases from V and 7 from J; bases not matched to a gene: 12. DNA for the CDR3: TGTGCCAGCTCACTATTATTTACAGGGGTTGGTGGCTACACCTTC. Translating it yields CASSLLFTGVGGYTF.

V gene TRBV6-1 combines with J gene TRBJ2-3; D is unresolved. Looked up from germline, CDR1 is MNHNS and CDR2 is SASEGT. The CDR3 consists of 14 residues. Trimming took off 7 bases at V and 1 base at J, with 12 bases between the two ends. The CDR3 loop reads CASTESGCTDTQYF. DNA for the CDR3: TGTGCCAGCACCGAGTCGGGTTGCACAGATACGCAGTATTTT.

In this sample, this clone turned up many times. J is TRBJ2-7 and V is TRBV28; TRBD2 matches at 9 bases. The germline gives CDR1 MDHEN, CDR2 SYDVKM. The CDR3 runs to 15 residues. The trim removed 6 bases at V and 1 base at J, leaving 7 bases unmatched. CDR3 residues: CASSSAGGQSYEQYF. The CDR3 DNA reads as TGTGCCAGCAGCTCCGCGGGAGGGCAATCCTACGAGCAGTACTTC.

This clone showed up many times. CDR3 DNA sequence: TGTGCCAGCAGCTTAGGACGATTAAACACCATATATTTT. Its translation: CASSLGRLNTIYF. This chain joins TRBV7-6 and TRBJ1-3; no reliable D call. Trimming cost V 1 base and J 6 bases, with 7 bases left between them. The CDR3 runs 13 residues. Germline-derived CDR1 and CDR2 are SGHVS and FNYEAQ.

This clone was counted many times. This rearrangement joins TRBV30 to TRBJ1-1; D unclear. V dropped 3 bases and J dropped 1 base, with 3 bases sitting between them. The CDR3 spans 11 residues. CDR1 and CDR2 (germline): GTSNPN, SVGIG (reference sequence). CDR3 sequence reads: CAWRSNTEAFF. The CDR3 DNA reads TGTGCCTGGAGGTCGAACACTGAAGCTTTCTTT. Full variable domain (rest looked up from reference TRBV30 and TRBJ1-1): SQTIHQWPATLVQPVGSPLSLECTVEGTSNPNLYWYRQAAGRGLQLLFYSVGIGQISSEVPQNLSASRPQDRQFILSSKKLLLSDSGFYLCAWRSNTEAFFGQGTRLTVV.

At least ten counts were recorded for this clone. The V and J genes are TRBV20-1 and TRBJ2-7; D is ambiguous. V lost 0 bases and J lost 3, with 9 bases in between. The V gene's germline CDR1 is DFQATT and CDR2 SNEGSKA (reference sequence). CDR3 size: 13 residues. CDR3 residues: CSAREGGIYEQYF. The DNA of the CDR3 is TGCAGTGCTAGAGAAGGCGGCATCTACGAGCAGTACTTC.

Remarks on this clone: A much larger clone differs from this one at a single base, so this may be a read error. This chain uses TRBV27 with TRBJ2-5, with 12 bases identical to TRBD2. With V trimmed by 5 bases and J by 5 bases, 9 bases remained unmatched. This CDR3 has 16 amino acids. CDR1 and CDR2 (germline): MNHEY, SMNVEV (reference sequence). CDR3 sequence (DNA): TGTGCCAGCAGTACCTGGACTAGCGGGATTCGGGAGACCCAGTACTTC. Encoded protein: CASSTWTSGIRETQYF.

As for this clone: A single base separates this from a much larger clone, so it may be a read error. CDR3 nucleotide sequence: TGTGCCAGCGGACGAACGGGACACCACACAGATACGCAGTATTTT. It is translated as CASGRTGHHTDTQYF. The V and J genes are TRBV11-2 and TRBJ2-3, with D possibly being TRBD1 (6 bases). The V end was cut by 8 bases, the J end by 2 bases, with 17 bases between. In germline, CDR1 is SGHAT, CDR2 FQNNGV. The CDR3 has 15 residues.

This clone was counted ten times or more. This chain uses TRBV11-3 with TRBJ1-1, with 8 positions matching TRBD1. Germline CDR1 and CDR2: SGHNT and YENEEA. With 4 bases clipped from V and 4 bases from J, the junction kept 5 bases outside the gene matches. The CDR3 runs to 14 residues. The CDR3 loop reads CASSSGQGTTEAFF. The CDR3 coding sequence is TGTGCCAGCAGCTCAGGACAGGGTACCACTGAAGCTTTCTTT.